This section outlines one T cell receptor (beta chain) sequence together with its context. The ends lost 3 bases at V and 8 bases at J; junction bases unmatched: 7. The CDR3 has 15 residues. The data originate from a study of T-cell reconstitution after alpha-beta-depleted transplantation in children. Library preparation (for TCRbeta) was performed with unique molecular identifiers. TCRdb itself ran the PCR reads through MiXCR, one entry per CDR3 protein. This sample has about 600,000 distinct CDR3 sequences, with 20% to 25% found just once. Material: PBMCs, mostly from graft donor cells, obtained 360 days after TCRalphabeta/CD19-depleted stem cell transplant. V is TRBV12-3 or TRBV12-4 and J is TRBJ2-1; TRBD1 matches at 10 bases. The TCR sequence derives from a boy in the first two years of life who had a stem cell transplant for acute myeloid leukemia, so the T cells may come from the graft donor. The CDR3 coding sequence is TGTGCCAGCAGTTTGAAGAGACAGGGGGCAGATGAGCAGTTCTTC. It encodes CASSLKRQGADEQFF.